Following are 20 T cell receptor beta chains from one sample sequenced in a study of blood T cell repertoires in COVID-19 (dated by TCRdb to the early 2020s). Libraries were built with the immunoSEQ multiplex PCR assay. TCRdb re-hosts the immuneACCESS table, in-frame sequences only. Its copies lack some clones; in the studies checked, an unresolved V gene accounts for under half of them, and the cause for the rest is not known. The sample table contains 200,000 to 300,000 clones; only one count was recorded for approximately 78% of them. Jointly, the top ten make up around 11% of the sample. The sample comprised peripheral blood. All receptors derive from a woman aged 55-69 years with active or convalescent COVID-19.

This clone was found a few times. J is TRBJ1-1 and V is TRBV6-4; no definite D call. CDR1 and CDR2 (germline): MRHNA, SNTAGT. CDR3 length: 14 amino acids. V shed 6 bases and J shed 0 bases, with 11 bases lying between them. This CDR3 is CASRRGGLNTEAFF. CDR3 nucleotides: TGTGCCAGCAGGAGAGGAGGGCTGAACACTGAAGCTTTCTTT.

The J gene is TRBJ1-2, the V gene TRBV3-1 (or the pseudogene TRBV3-2); 11 nucleotides match TRBD1. J was trimmed by 4 bases and V by 7 bases; bases with no gene match: 8. Germline assignment: CDR1 LGHDT and CDR2 YNNKEL (reference sequence). The CDR3 spans 15 residues. The CDR3 DNA reads as TGTGCCAGCAACCTGGGCGGGACAGGGGGCTATGGCTACACCTTC. Protein product: CASNLGGTGGYGYTF.

CDR3 DNA sequence: TGCGCCAGCTCCCCATCAGGGGACTATGGCTACACCTTC. Its protein is CASSPSGDYGYTF. The genes are TRBV5-1 and TRBJ1-2; tentative D call: TRBD1 (6 bases). The germline V gene has CDR1 SGHRS and CDR2 YFSETQ. CDR3 length equals 13 residues. The V end was cut by 7 bases, the J end by 3 bases, with 13 bases between.

The chain joins TRBV2 to TRBJ1-6; a weak D match, TRBD1 (6 bases). This CDR3 region has 15 residues. V was shortened by 5 bases and J by 6 bases, with 14 bases between the two germline ends. The germline gives CDR1 SNHLY, CDR2 FYNNEI. CDR3 DNA sequence: TGTGCCAGCAGTTACCAGACAGGTGTTAATTCACCCCTCCACTTT. Its protein is CASSYQTGVNSPLHF.

This chain connects TRBV27 to TRBJ1-6, with 9 bases lining up with TRBD1. The V gene end was trimmed by 9 bases and the J gene end by 0 bases; junction bases not matched to a gene: 6. The CDR3 length is 16 residues. Germline CDR1 reads MNHEY; CDR2 reads SMNVEV (reference sequence). The CDR3: CASTGQGASYNSPLHF. CDR3 in DNA: TGTGCCAGTACGGGACAGGGAGCCTCCTATAATTCACCCCTCCACTTT.

This clone was seen more than once but under ten times. The V call is TRBV2, the J call TRBJ1-5; 7 nucleotides align to TRBD1. J was trimmed by 2 bases and V by 3 bases; bases with no gene match: 7. The CDR3 covers 16 residues. The germline V gene encodes CDR1 SNHLY and CDR2 FYNNEI. CDR3 loop: CASSDRGRMGNQPQHF. The CDR3 region has the DNA TGTGCCAGCAGTGACAGGGGGAGAATGGGCAATCAGCCCCAGCATTTT.

V usage is TRBV27 and J usage is TRBJ2-1; D remains unclear. Germline CDR1 is MNHEY and CDR2 is SMNVEV (reference sequence). The CDR3 length is 16 residues. The V and J ends lost 5 bases and 0 bases respectively, with 14 bases between them. The CDR3 region is CASSPRLSSSYNEQFF. CDR3 bases: TGTGCCAGCAGTCCACGACTCTCGAGCTCCTACAATGAGCAGTTCTTC.

This chain connects TRBV6-5 to TRBJ1-2; D uncertain. This CDR3 spans 15 amino acids. The germline V gene encodes CDR1 MNHEY and CDR2 SVGAGI. The V gene lost 0 bases and the J gene lost 2 bases, with 10 bases spanning the gap. CDR3: CASSYSDGPNYGYTF. In DNA form, the CDR3 reads TGTGCCAGCAGTTACTCAGATGGGCCGAACTATGGCTACACCTTC.

The CDR3 DNA sequence: TGTGCCAGCAGCTCCAGGAGAGGGTCCTACGAGCAGTACTTC. Translated, it gives CASSSRRGSYEQYF. The V and J genes are TRBV7-9 and TRBJ2-7, with D tentatively TRBD2 (5 bases). Trimming cost V 4 bases and J 1 base, with 11 bases left between them. The germline V gene encodes CDR1 SEHNR and CDR2 FQNEAQ (reference sequence). CDR3 size: 14 residues.

The rearrangement joins TRBV29-1 to TRBJ1-4; D not resolved. V dropped 7 bases and J dropped 6 bases, with 15 bases sitting between them. In germline, CDR1 is SQVTM, CDR2 ANQGSEA. The CDR3 consists of 13 residues. CDR3 DNA: TGCAGCGCCACCGGGGTGGAGGATGAAAAACTGTTTTTT. Translating it yields CSATGVEDEKLFF.

The V call is TRBV24-1, the J call TRBJ2-1, with 11 nucleotides matching TRBD1. The trim removed 3 bases at V and 7 bases at J, leaving 4 bases unmatched. This CDR3 has 15 residues. Looked up from germline, CDR1 is KGHDR and CDR2 is SFDVKD. The CDR3 DNA reads TGTGCCACCAGTGATAAAGGGACAGGGGGAAATGAGCAGTTCTTC. Translated: CATSDKGTGGNEQFF.

The V call is TRBV2, the J call TRBJ1-6; TRBD1 matches at 8 bases. Germline loops: CDR1 SNHLY, CDR2 FYNNEI. V lost 6 bases, J lost 7 bases, and 8 bases stayed unmatched. This CDR3 has 15 residues. This chain's CDR3 is CASSGQGSRNSPLHF. CDR3 in DNA: TGTGCCAGCAGCGGACAGGGAAGTCGGAATTCACCCCTCCACTTT. The full variable domain, its missing parts supplied by reference TRBV2 and TRBJ1-6, is EPEVTQTPSHQVTQMGQEVILRCVPISNHLYFYWYRQILGQKVEFLVSFYNNEISEKSEIFDDQFSVERPDGSNFTLKIRSTKLEDSAMYFCASSGQGSRNSPLHFGNGTRLTVT.

V gene TRBV4-1 combines with J gene TRBJ2-3; D is unclear. The CDR3 is 14 amino acids. The germline CDR1 and CDR2 sequences are MGHRA and YSYEKL. V was clipped by 0 bases and J by 2 bases, with 6 bases between them. The DNA of the CDR3 is TGCGCCAGCAGCCAAGATCACAACACAGATACGCAGTATTTT. As protein: CASSQDHNTDTQYF.

This chain joins TRBV12-3 or TRBV12-4 and TRBJ1-5, with TRBD1 matching 7 bases. J was trimmed by 4 bases and V by 5 bases; bases with no gene match: 2. The CDR3 is made up of 13 amino acids. The CDR3 coding sequence is TGTGCCAGCAGTGAGGGACAGAATCAGCCCCAGCATTTT. It codes for CASSEGQNQPQHF.

This clone was counted only a few times. The CDR3 DNA is TGTGCCAGCAGCCCCGGGGGTAGCGGGGAGACTAGCACAGATACGCAGTATTTT. Protein: CASSPGGSGETSTDTQYF. V gene TRBV7-9 combines with J gene TRBJ2-3, with 8 positions matching TRBD2. CDR1 and CDR2 (germline): SEHNR, FQNEAQ (reference sequence). This CDR3 contains 18 residues. J gave up 0 bases and V 5 bases, and 13 bases lay outside the gene matches.

The CDR3: CASSHPRASGGEETQYF. The CDR3 bases are TGTGCCAGCAGCCACCCTAGGGCTAGCGGGGGGGAAGAGACCCAGTACTTC. The chain joins TRBV3-1 (or the pseudogene TRBV3-2) to TRBJ2-5; 12 nucleotides agree with TRBD2. V trimming: 3 bases; J trimming: 3 bases; junction bases outside the gene matches: 8. The CDR3 has 17 amino acids. The germline gives CDR1 LGHDT, CDR2 YNNKEL (reference sequence).

The count of this clone is one. This sequence joins TRBV6-6 and TRBJ1-1, with TRBD1 matching 8 bases. V lost 0 bases to trimming and J lost 10 bases; unmatched junction nucleotides: 10. This CDR3 spans 15 amino acids. In germline, CDR1 is MNHNY, CDR2 SVGAGI (reference sequence). The CDR3 nucleotides read TGTGCCAGCAGTTACTCGGGGGCAGGGGGCGCGGTAGCTTTCTTT. As protein: CASSYSGAGGAVAFF.

This clone was seen just once. This chain links TRBV7-8 with TRBJ2-1, with TRBD1 matching over 8 bases. Germline CDR1 SGHVS, CDR2 FQNEAQ. V gave up 5 bases and J gave up 1 base; unmatched junction bases: 7. The CDR3 sequence is 16 residues long. CDR3 amino acids: CASSKDRVNSYNEQFF. The CDR3 bases are TGTGCCAGCAGCAAGGACAGGGTCAATTCCTACAATGAGCAGTTCTTC.

The J gene is TRBJ1-5, the V gene TRBV7-6; D gene unclear. The CDR3 loop spans 13 amino acids. Germline V gene data show CDR1 as SGHVS and CDR2 as FNYEAQ. The ends were cut back, 6 bases at V and 3 bases at J, with 9 bases in the middle. Here the CDR3 reads CASSVEPNQPQHF. The CDR3 DNA is TGTGCCAGCAGTGTAGAGCCCAATCAGCCCCAGCATTTT.

The chain couples TRBV19 to TRBJ2-3; 10 positions agree with TRBD2. There are 15 residues in the CDR3. With V trimmed by 4 bases and J by 5 bases, 6 bases remained unmatched. Germline-derived CDR1 and CDR2 are LNHDA and SQIVND (reference sequence). The CDR3 DNA sequence: TGTGCCAGTAGTAGCCAAGCTAGCGGGGGAGATACGCAGTATTTT. This codes for CASSSQASGGDTQYF.